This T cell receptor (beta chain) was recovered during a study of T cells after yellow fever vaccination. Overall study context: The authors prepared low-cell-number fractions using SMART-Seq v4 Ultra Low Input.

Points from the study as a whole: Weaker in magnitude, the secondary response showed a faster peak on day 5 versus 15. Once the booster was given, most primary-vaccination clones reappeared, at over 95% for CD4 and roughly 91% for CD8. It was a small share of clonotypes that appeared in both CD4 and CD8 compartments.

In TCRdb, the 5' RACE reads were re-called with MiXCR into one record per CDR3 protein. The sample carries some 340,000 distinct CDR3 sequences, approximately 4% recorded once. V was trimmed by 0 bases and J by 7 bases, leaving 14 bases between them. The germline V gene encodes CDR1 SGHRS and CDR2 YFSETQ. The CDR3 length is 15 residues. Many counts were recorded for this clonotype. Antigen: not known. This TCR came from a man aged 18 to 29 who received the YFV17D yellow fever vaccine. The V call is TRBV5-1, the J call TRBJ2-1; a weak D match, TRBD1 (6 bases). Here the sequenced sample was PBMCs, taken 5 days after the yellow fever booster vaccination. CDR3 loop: CASSLEGRGTNEQFF. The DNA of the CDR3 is TGCGCCAGCAGCTTGGAAGGTAGGGGGACAAATGAGCAGTTCTTC.